A selection of T cell receptor beta chains follows, all from one sample in a study of blood T cell repertoires in COVID-19. Measured with immunoSEQ multiplex PCR; TCRdb has only the in-frame clones, and not every one. Among over 200,000 clones listed, roughly 85% were seen once. The source material was PBMCs or T cells enriched from blood (not recorded which). The receptor set was obtained from a man aged 25 to 40 who had recovered from COVID-19. Each CDR3 is given with its conserved first and last residue. Each record gives: D gene, clone size, V gene, J gene, CDR3 DNA, CDR3 protein. A D gene is named only where the DNA matches it firmly. Size tells how often a clone was seen (once, few, many) or the class of an expanded clone, and some rows leave it out.

.	few	TRBV7-2	TRBJ2-7	TGTGCCAGCAGGCCGGATGCGGGATTTAGCGAGGAGCAGTACTTC	CASRPDAGFSEEQYF
TRBD2	.	TRBV7-2	TRBJ2-2	TGTGCCAGCAGCTTGACTAGCGGGGCGAACACCGGGGAGCTGTTTTTT	CASSLTSGANTGELFF
.	.	TRBV7-6	TRBJ1-1	TGTGCCAGCAGCTTAACAACCTGGGGCATGAACACTGAAGCTTTCTTT	CASSLTTWGMNTEAFF
TRBD1	.	TRBV19	TRBJ1-1	TGTGCCAGTAGACTCTCGGGACAGCTGAACACTGAAGCTTTCTTT	CASRLSGQLNTEAFF
TRBD1	once	TRBV28	TRBJ2-3	TGTTCCTCAGGGCTCCCGGGACAGGGGAGCACAGATACGCAGTATTTT	CSSGLPGQGSTDTQYF
.	.	TRBV19	TRBJ1-5	TGTGCCAGTAGTATAATTGGGCAAAATCAGCCCCAGCATTTT	CASSIIGQNQPQHF
TRBD1	.	TRBV6-5	TRBJ1-2	TGTGCCAGCAGACTCACCGGGGACAGTCTCTATGGCTACACCTTC	CASRLTGDSLYGYTF
.	.	TRBV7-9	TRBJ2-2	TGTGCCAGCAGCCCTAGCTGGGGGGTGAGCGGGGAGCTGTTTTTT	CASSPSWGVSGELFF
.	.	TRBV21-1	TRBJ2-5	TGTGCCAGCAGTCGCTACGGACTAGCGGGACGTATAGAGACCCAGTACTTC	CASSRYGLAGRIETQYF
TRBD2	.	TRBV4-1	TRBJ2-4	TGCGCCAGCAGCCAAGGTTTGCTAGCGGGAGGGCCTTTGGGCAAAAACATTCAGTACTTC	CASSQGLLAGGPLGKNIQYF
.	.	TRBV28	TRBJ2-4	TGTGCCAGCAGAAATCCACCGACAGGAGCCAAAAACATTCAGTACTTC	CASRNPPTGAKNIQYF
TRBD2	.	TRBV18	TRBJ2-3	TGTGCCAGCTCACCGGAACAAGGGAGGGCAGATACGCAGTATTTT	CASSPEQGRADTQYF
.	.	TRBV19	TRBJ1-6	TGTGCCAGTAGTCCAGGACAGTATAATTCACCCCTCCACTTT	CASSPGQYNSPLHF
.	.	TRBV2	TRBJ1-2	TGTGCCAGCGGCACGACTTCTCTTGGCTACACCTTC	CASGTTSLGYTF
.	.	TRBV27	TRBJ2-1	TGTGCCAGCAGCCCCGATCGGCCACGACAGATGCAGTTCTTC	CASSPDRPRQMQFF
TRBD1	.	TRBV19	TRBJ1-6	TGTGCCAGTAGTTCAGGGGGCCAGGATAATTCACCCCTCCACTTT	CASSSGGQDNSPLHF